This T cell receptor beta chain appears in the sequencing data of a study of T cells after yellow fever vaccination. The CDR3 sequence is 15 residues long. Germline loops: CDR1 SGHTA, CDR2 FQGNSA. V dropped 3 bases and J dropped 4; count of bases not matched to a gene: 4. Study findings and constraints: Although the secondary response was weaker, it peaked faster, at day 5 versus 15. Most primary-vaccination clones recurred post-booster (roughly 96% CD4, around 86% CD8). Repertoires sorted by FACS could include abundant clonotypes that are contaminants from the bulk population.

This clonotype was detected many times. Its target is not known. A 5'RACE template-switching step, the method used to make TCR cDNA, added a universal primer site and UMIs. TCRdb reprocessed the 5' RACE reads with MiXCR, giving one entry per CDR3 protein. The table lists about 630,000 distinct CDR3 sequences, roughly 12% of them singletons. This TCR was recovered from a man aged 25 to 40 who received the YFV17D yellow fever vaccine. The source was PBMCs, collected on the day of the yellow fever booster vaccination. The chain joins TRBV7-2 to TRBJ2-1; 9 nucleotides agree with TRBD2. The chain's CDR3 is CASSLSAGGYNEQFF. The CDR3 region has the DNA TGTGCCAGCAGCTTGTCTGCGGGAGGGTACAATGAGCAGTTCTTC.